One sample yielded the 30 T cell receptor beta chains listed below, sequenced in a study of blood T cell repertoires in COVID-19. Some clones are missing from TCRdb's copy, which holds only in-frame ones; the method was immunoSEQ multiplex PCR. The sample holds about 140,000 clones, around 82% seen once. Source material: PBMCs or T cells enriched from blood (not recorded which). Every receptor here comes from a man aged 35 to 55 with acute COVID-19.

This chain connects TRBV9 to TRBJ2-1; a weak D match, TRBD2 (6 bases). V lost 3 bases and J 9 bases, leaving 16 bases between the germline ends. The CDR3 covers 14 residues. Germline V gene sequence: CDR1 SGDLS, CDR2 YYNGEE. CDR3 DNA: TGTGCCAGCAGCGCCGGGACTGCCTTTGCTGAGCAGTTCTTC. Protein product: CASSAGTAFAEQFF. Full variable domain (rest looked up from reference TRBV9 and TRBJ2-1): DSGVTQTPKHLITATGQRVTLRCSPRSGDLSVYWYQQSLDQGLQFLIQYYNGEERAKGNILERFSAQQFPDLHSELNLSSLELGDSALYFCASSAGTAFAEQFFGPGTRLTVL.

This clone was seen a few times. The chain couples TRBV19 to TRBJ2-2, with D uncertain. Germline-derived CDR1 and CDR2 are LNHDA and SQIVND (reference sequence). The CDR3 extends over 17 amino acids. Between the trimmed V and J ends, which lost 4 bases and 5 bases, there was a span of 20 bases. The CDR3 coding sequence is TGTGCCAGTAGTACCCGAGGCGTAGGTTCTAATACCGGGGAGCTGTTTTTT. The encoded protein is CASSTRGVGSNTGELFF.

The chain combines TRBV7-9 with TRBJ1-6, with D hard to call. The CDR3 is 13 amino acids. The germline gives CDR1 SEHNR, CDR2 FQNEAQ (reference sequence). V shed 1 base and J shed 6 bases, with 4 bases lying between them. CDR3: CASSLGVNSPLHF. The CDR3 nucleotides are TGTGCCAGCAGCTTAGGAGTTAATTCACCCCTCCACTTT.

The V call is TRBV18, the J call TRBJ2-7; D perhaps matches TRBD2 (5 bases). Germline values: CDR1 KGHSH, CDR2 LQKENI. The V gene lost 2 bases and the J gene lost 5 bases, with 16 bases spanning the gap. The CDR3 length is 15 residues. The CDR3 sequence: CASSPSRGVENEQYF. The CDR3 DNA reads TGTGCCAGCTCACCATCCCGGGGTGTCGAGAACGAGCAGTACTTC.

The chain has TRBV5-1 and TRBJ2-7; 9 bases match TRBD1. TRBJ2-5 matches the DNA end more closely, so the J call is doubtful. The V gene's germline CDR1 is SGHRS and CDR2 YFSETQ. The CDR3 length is 16 residues. CDR3 DNA: TGCGCCAGCAGCTTCGGACAGGGGCGCCTCCAAGAGACCCAGTACTTC. Protein sequence: CASSFGQGRLQETQYF.

This chain joins TRBV28 and TRBJ1-2, with D perhaps TRBD1 (5 bases). The ends were cut back, 6 bases at V and 5 bases at J, with 22 bases in the middle. CDR1 is MDHEN, CDR2 SYDVKM, per germline. The CDR3 spans 16 residues. CDR3 coding DNA: TGTGCCAGCAGCCCACTCACAGGTCCAACGCGGTATGGCTACACCTTC. Translating it yields CASSPLTGPTRYGYTF.

This clone was observed a single time. This chain connects TRBV19 to TRBJ1-1; 9 nucleotides agree with TRBD1. V gave up 9 bases and J gave up 2 bases; unmatched junction bases: 10. CDR3 size: 15 residues. Germline CDR1 and CDR2: LNHDA and SQIVND (reference sequence). The CDR3 bases are TGTGCCAGCAACTTCCAGACAGGGGGTAACACTGAAGCTTTCTTT. Encoded protein: CASNFQTGGNTEAFF.

This chain uses TRBV2 with TRBJ2-7; 9 bases map to TRBD2. V lost 7 bases and J lost 2; bases outside the gene matches: 6. Germline lookup yields CDR1 SNHLY and CDR2 FYNNEI. CDR3 length equals 14 residues. The CDR3 loop reads CASKEAGGAYEQYF. In nucleotides, the CDR3 is TGTGCCAGCAAGGAGGCGGGAGGGGCCTACGAGCAGTACTTC.

This CDR3 reads CASSLQGDEQFF. CDR3 DNA sequence: TGCGCCAGCAGCTTACAAGGAGACGAGCAGTTCTTC. The rearrangement joins TRBV5-1 to TRBJ2-1; no definite D call. Deletions cut 2 bases from V and 10 bases from J, with 10 bases between. Germline values: CDR1 SGHRS, CDR2 YFSETQ. This CDR3 is 12 amino acids long.

In this sample, this clone turned up a few times. V and J are TRBV4-1 and TRBJ2-7, with 11 bases lining up with TRBD1. CDR1 is MGHRA and CDR2 is YSYEKL in the germline V gene. V gave up 4 bases and J gave up 6 bases; unmatched junction bases: 8. The CDR3 loop spans 15 amino acids. Here the CDR3 reads CASSLVRTGGVEQYF. In DNA form, the CDR3 reads TGCGCCAGCAGCCTGGTAAGGACAGGGGGCGTCGAGCAGTACTTC.

This clone appeared once. V usage is TRBV28 and J usage is TRBJ1-4, with D uncertain. V lost 5 bases to trimming and J lost 5 bases, with 6 bases between them. This CDR3 comprises 12 residues. Germline-derived CDR1 and CDR2 are MDHEN and SYDVKM. The CDR3 DNA reads TGTGCCAGCAGTCCCGGGAATGAAAAACTGTTTTTT. Protein product: CASSPGNEKLFF.

The genes are TRBV29-1 and TRBJ1-2; possibly TRBD1 for D (5 bases). The CDR3 runs 14 residues. Germline V lookup: CDR1 SQVTM, CDR2 ANQGSEA. V was pared by 5 bases and J by 2 bases, with 15 bases between. The CDR3 DNA is TGCAGCGTTTTCGTACCGACAGCCAACTATGGCTACACCTTC. Its protein product is CSVFVPTANYGYTF.

This clone was found a few times. The chain carries TRBV6-2 or TRBV6-3 and TRBJ1-5, with D perhaps TRBD1 (6 bases). The CDR3 contains 14 residues. Germline CDR1 and CDR2: MNHEY and SVGEGT. V lost 6 bases and J 4 bases, leaving 13 bases between the germline ends. CDR3 sequence reads: CASSHEGGNQPQHF. The DNA of the CDR3 is TGTGCCAGCAGCCACGAAGGGGGAAATCAGCCCCAGCATTTT.

This clone was picked up a small number of times. The chain has TRBV5-1 and TRBJ2-7, with 7 nucleotides matching TRBD1. CDR3 size: 12 residues. Germline CDR1 reads SGHRS; CDR2 reads YFSETQ. V lost 2 bases, J lost 6 bases, and 2 bases stayed unmatched. The CDR3 sequence is CASSLDRAEQYF. CDR3 nucleotide sequence: TGCGCCAGCAGCTTAGACAGGGCCGAGCAGTACTTC.

The CDR3 loop reads CASSNPGQASTNEKLFF. In DNA, the CDR3 is TGTGCCAGTAGTAATCCGGGACAGGCTTCAACTAATGAAAAACTGTTTTTT. This chain links TRBV19 with TRBJ1-4; 8 bases line up with TRBD1. Per germline, CDR1 LNHDA and CDR2 SQIVND (reference sequence). The CDR3 covers 17 residues. J was trimmed by 0 bases and V by 4 bases; bases with no gene match: 7.

The gene calls are TRBV28 and TRBJ2-1; D perhaps matches TRBD2 (6 bases). Germline values: CDR1 MDHEN, CDR2 SYDVKM. The CDR3 spans 15 residues. V lost 1 base and J 7 bases, leaving 14 bases between the germline ends. The CDR3 sequence: CASSLYIAVYNEQFF. For the CDR3, the DNA is TGTGCCAGCAGTTTATATATAGCGGTATATAATGAGCAGTTCTTC.

The genes are TRBV3-1 (or the pseudogene TRBV3-2) and TRBJ1-1; maybe TRBD1 (6 bases). The germline CDR1 and CDR2 sequences are LGHDT and YNNKEL (reference sequence). The CDR3 is made up of 15 amino acids. Deletions cut 4 bases from V and 1 base from J, with 13 bases between. For the CDR3, the DNA is TGTGCCAGCAGCCCAGAGGGACAAACGAACACTGAAGCTTTCTTT. This gives the protein CASSPEGQTNTEAFF.

CDR3 amino acids: CASSLGGFQPQHF. The CDR3 nucleotides read TGTGCCAGCAGTTTGGGGGGGTTCCAGCCCCAGCATTTT. The rearrangement links TRBV12-3 or TRBV12-4 to TRBJ1-5, with D perhaps matching TRBD1 (5 bases). Trimming shortened V by 3 bases and J by 7 bases, and 10 bases separated the two germline ends. The CDR3 runs 13 residues.

The rearrangement links TRBV19 to TRBJ2-3, with 12 bases matching TRBD2. Looked up from germline, CDR1 is LNHDA and CDR2 is SQIVND (reference sequence). The CDR3 contains 16 residues. J lost 7 bases, V lost 1 base, and 6 bases had no gene match. CDR3 bases: TGTGCCAGTAGTATAGGACTAGCGGGAGACACCCATACGCAGTATTTT. Protein product: CASSIGLAGDTHTQYF.

This chain connects TRBV4-1 to TRBJ1-2; TRBD1 agrees at 11 bases. Unmatched junction bases numbered 15, after V lost 1 base and J lost 8 bases. The V gene's germline CDR1 is MGHRA and CDR2 YSYEKL. The CDR3 contains 18 residues. The CDR3 nucleotides read TGCGCCAGCAGCCAAGTCTGGGAGAAGAAGGACAGGGGGCAGGGCTACACCTTC. Encoded protein: CASSQVWEKKDRGQGYTF.

The chain combines TRBV5-1 with TRBJ1-1; 9 nucleotides align to TRBD1. V was clipped by 2 bases and J by 0 bases; unmatched bases: 5. Germline CDR1 reads SGHRS; CDR2 reads YFSETQ. CDR3 length equals 16 residues. In DNA form, the CDR3 reads TGCGCCAGCAGCTTAAGGGACAGGGCAATGAACACTGAAGCTTTCTTT. This sequence encodes CASSLRDRAMNTEAFF.

In nucleotides, the CDR3 is TGTGCCACCAGTGATCAGTCAGGGGGCAATCAGCCCCAGCATTTT. It encodes CATSDQSGGNQPQHF. This rearrangement joins TRBV24-1 to TRBJ1-5, with D possibly matching TRBD1 (6 bases). Germline V CDR1 and CDR2: KGHDR, SFDVKD. V was cut by 3 bases and J by 2 bases, with 10 bases left in between. The CDR3 runs 15 residues.

This chain uses TRBV10-2 with TRBJ2-3; 9 nucleotides agree with TRBD2. J was trimmed by 4 bases and V by 3 bases; bases with no gene match: 11. Germline V gene sequence: CDR1 WSHSY, CDR2 SAAADI. The CDR3 contains 17 residues. The CDR3 DNA follows: TGCGCCAGCAGTGACCTCGAGCTAGCGGGGCCCCCAGATACGCAGTATTTT. It specifies CASSDLELAGPPDTQYF.

This chain links TRBV6-5 with TRBJ1-1; no firm D call. This CDR3 has 15 amino acids. V lost 0 bases, J lost 10 bases, and 18 bases lay in between. Germline CDR1 MNHEY, CDR2 SVGAGI. In DNA, the CDR3 is TGTGCCAGCAGTTACTCCTTTGGACGGGCCGGGGTAGCTTTCTTT. Its translation is CASSYSFGRAGVAFF.

V and J are TRBV5-1 and TRBJ2-1; TRBD2 matches at 14 bases. This CDR3 comprises 15 residues. CDR1 and CDR2 (germline): SGHRS, YFSETQ. Trimming took 4 bases from V and 10 from J; bases not matched to a gene: 7. CDR3 in DNA: TGCGCCAGCAGCCCGGGACTAGCGGGAGCTTGGGAGCAGTTCTTC. Protein sequence: CASSPGLAGAWEQFF.

This clone was seen once. The rearrangement links TRBV19 to TRBJ2-5; 7 bases map to TRBD1. The CDR3 is made up of 16 amino acids. V lost 1 base, J lost 5 bases, and 10 bases stayed unmatched. The germline V gene has CDR1 LNHDA and CDR2 SQIVND (reference sequence). This chain's CDR3 is CASSIGLTGQWETQYF. The CDR3 DNA reads as TGTGCCAGTAGTATAGGTCTGACAGGGCAGTGGGAGACCCAGTACTTC.

V is TRBV5-4 and J is TRBJ2-7; no reliable D call. Looked up from germline, CDR1 is SGHNT and CDR2 is YYREEE (reference sequence). Trimming stripped 0 bases from V and 3 bases from J, with 7 bases between. CDR3 length: 13 residues. CDR3 region: CASSLAGFYEQYF. The CDR3 coding sequence is TGTGCCAGCAGCTTGGCGGGTTTCTACGAGCAGTACTTC.

The chain recombines TRBV28 with TRBJ1-5; D unclear. Germline CDR1 reads MDHEN; CDR2 reads SYDVKM. The CDR3 is made up of 14 amino acids. V lost 6 bases, J lost 1 base, and 10 bases lay in between. The CDR3 loop is CASSLAMSNQPQHF. The CDR3 nucleotides are TGTGCCAGCAGCCTAGCGATGAGCAATCAGCCCCAGCATTTT.

This clone was counted between two and nine times. This chain links TRBV19 with TRBJ2-2; TRBD2 might be the D (5 bases). The CDR3 sequence is 13 residues long. Germline-derived CDR1 and CDR2 are LNHDA and SQIVND (reference sequence). Trimming shortened V by 5 bases and J by 6 bases, and 10 bases separated the two germline ends. The CDR3 region has the DNA TGTGCCAGTAGTCTCGACTACGCCGGGGAGCTGTTTTTT. Protein sequence: CASSLDYAGELFF.

There are a few counts of this clone. This chain links TRBV14 with TRBJ2-7, with 8 nucleotides matching TRBD2. There are 15 residues in the CDR3. Germline CDR1 SGHDN, CDR2 FVKESK. The J segment lost 1 base and the V segment lost 0 bases, leaving 2 bases of the junction unmatched. The CDR3 sequence is CASSQEGLGSYEQYF. The CDR3 nucleotides read TGTGCCAGCAGCCAAGAGGGACTAGGATCCTACGAGCAGTACTTC.